This passage covers 26 T cell receptor beta chains from one sample sequenced in a study of early T cells in non-severe SARS-CoV-2 infection. TCRdb redid the calling of the 5' RACE reads with MiXCR, one entry per CDR3 protein. Among more than 70,000 distinct CDR3 sequences listed, approximately 13% were seen once. Source material: whole blood. The receptor source for this set is an adult who was a healthcare worker with PCR-confirmed SARS-CoV-2 infection or an uninfected control (not recorded which).

This clonotype came up a few times. The V and J genes are TRBV7-8 and TRBJ2-1, with 7 bases matching TRBD2. V shed 5 bases and J 0 bases; nucleotides not matched to a gene: 10. The germline gives CDR1 SGHVS, CDR2 FQNEAQ. CDR3 length: 17 residues. CDR3 bases: TGTGCCAGCAGCCCCCATCCCGGGACTAACTCCTACAATGAGCAGTTCTTC. Translation: CASSPHPGTNSYNEQFF.

Many counts were recorded for this clonotype. The genes are TRBV18 and TRBJ2-2, with 8 bases that match TRBD1. With V trimmed by 1 base and J by 0 bases, 4 bases remained unmatched. This CDR3 region has 17 residues. The germline V gene has CDR1 KGHSH and CDR2 LQKENI. CDR3 sequence (DNA): TGTGCCAGCTCACCACGGGGACAGGAGACGAACACCGGGGAGCTGTTTTTT. It encodes CASSPRGQETNTGELFF.

This clonotype occurred a few times. The chain couples TRBV6-1 to TRBJ2-3, with no clear D. CDR3 length: 15 residues. CDR1 and CDR2 (germline): MNHNS, SASEGT. Trimming left V 8 bases short and J 0 bases short, with 15 bases between. The CDR3 DNA reads TGTGCCAGCTCTTACGCGACTTCTAGCACAGATACGCAGTATTTT. Translation: CASSYATSSTDTQYF.

The chain joins TRBV28 to TRBJ2-3, with 15 bases that match TRBD2. J lost 3 bases, V lost 7 bases, and 8 bases had no gene match. The CDR3 has 17 amino acids. Germline CDR1 MDHEN, CDR2 SYDVKM. The CDR3 DNA sequence: TGTGCCAGCAACCTTCCCGGGACTAGCGGGGGGACAGATACGCAGTATTTT. It specifies CASNLPGTSGGTDTQYF.

This clonotype appeared a few times. The chain combines TRBV5-6 with TRBJ1-5; possibly TRBD1 for D (5 bases). Germline V gene sequence: CDR1 SGHDT, CDR2 YYEEEE. The CDR3 runs to 15 residues. Trimming took 4 bases from V and 0 from J, leaving 11 bases between them. The CDR3 coding sequence is TGTGCCAGCAGCGCGGGCAGGGCTAGCAATCAGCCCCAGCATTTT. The encoded protein is CASSAGRASNQPQHF. Full variable domain (missing parts from reference TRBV5-6 and TRBJ1-5): DAGVTQSPTHLIKTRGQQVTLRCSPKSGHDTVSWYQQALGQGPQFIFQYYEEEERQRGNFPDRFSGHQFPNYSSELNVNALLLGDSALYLCASSAGRASNQPQHFGDGTRLSIL.

This clonotype was seen repeatedly, ten times or more. This chain links TRBV11-1 with TRBJ2-1, with 9 bases fitting TRBD1. The CDR3 totals 17 residues. Germline CDR1 and CDR2: SGHAT and FQDESV (reference sequence). V trimming: 5 bases; J trimming: 1 base; junction bases outside the gene matches: 9. The CDR3 region is CASSPKTGGKSYNEQFF. In DNA form, the CDR3 reads TGTGCCAGCAGCCCAAAGACAGGGGGAAAGTCCTACAATGAGCAGTTCTTC.

This clonotype was seen only a few times. J is TRBJ1-6 and V is TRBV6-1, with D unresolved. The V end was cut by 7 bases, the J end by 10 bases, with 14 bases between. CDR3 length: 13 residues. Germline V gives CDR1 MNHNS, CDR2 SASEGT. CDR3 region: CASNGDNISPLHF. The CDR3 DNA follows: TGTGCCAGCAACGGCGACAATATATCACCCCTCCACTTT.

The chain links TRBV7-3 to TRBJ2-1; TRBD2 aligns across 10 bases. From germline, CDR1 is SGHTA and CDR2 FQGTGA. CDR3 length equals 13 residues. After removal of 4 bases from V and 13 bases from J, the junction contained 7 bases not matched to a gene. DNA of the CDR3: TGTGCCAGCAGCTCCATTAGCGGGGGGACCCAGTTCTTC. Protein product: CASSSISGGTQFF.

The chain is built from TRBV7-2 and TRBJ1-1; D possibly corresponds to TRBD1 (5 bases). Germline values: CDR1 SGHTA, CDR2 FQGNSA. This CDR3 has 12 residues. Deletions cut 2 bases from V and 7 bases from J, with 8 bases between. The CDR3 coding sequence is TGTGCCAGCAGCTTAATGGGACTTGAAGCTTTCTTT. Translation: CASSLMGLEAFF. Full variable domain (outside the CDR3, taken from reference TRBV7-2 and TRBJ1-1): GAGVSQSPSNKVTEKGKDVELRCDPISGHTALYWYRQSLGQGLEFLIYFQGNSAPDKSGLPSDRFSAERTGGSVSTLTIQRTQQEDSAVYLCASSLMGLEAFFGQGTRLTVV.

The chain combines TRBV29-1 with TRBJ1-4, with D perhaps TRBD1 (5 bases). The CDR3 is made up of 13 amino acids. Germline CDR1 is SQVTM and CDR2 is ANQGSEA. The V end lost 1 base, the J end lost 10 bases, and 13 bases lay between the germline ends. CDR3 loop: CSVEVLGGGKLFF. The CDR3 region has the DNA TGCAGCGTTGAAGTGCTGGGGGGAGGAAAACTGTTTTTT.

This clonotype was seen only a few times. This chain connects TRBV7-9 to TRBJ1-2; D is unclear. From germline, CDR1 is SEHNR and CDR2 FQNEAQ (reference sequence). The CDR3 runs to 16 residues. Trimming removed 3 bases from V and 8 bases from J, with 22 bases in between. The CDR3 region is CASSLGSLTMVVGYTF. DNA of the CDR3: TGTGCCAGCAGCTTGGGGTCTCTCACGATGGTTGTAGGCTACACCTTC.

The chain employs TRBV28 and TRBJ1-2; D call uncertain. Germline values: CDR1 MDHEN, CDR2 SYDVKM. With 2 bases removed from V and 1 base from J, the gap between germline ends came to 14 bases. There are 16 residues in the CDR3. The CDR3 DNA reads TGTGCCAGCAGTTTAGGGCGGCAGGTCATTAACTATGGCTACACCTTC. Its protein is CASSLGRQVINYGYTF.

This clonotype appeared many times. CDR3 in amino acids: CATRPRSMNTEAFF. The CDR3 region has the DNA TGTGCCACCAGGCCCAGGTCAATGAACACTGAAGCTTTCTTT. This chain connects TRBV2 to TRBJ1-1, with D hard to call. V dropped 10 bases and J dropped 0 bases, with 15 bases sitting between them. Germline assignment: CDR1 SNHLY and CDR2 FYNNEI. CDR3 size: 14 residues.

The genes are TRBV29-1 and TRBJ2-2, with D perhaps matching TRBD1 (6 bases). The CDR3 has 13 amino acids. Germline V gene lookup returns CDR1 SQVTM and CDR2 ANQGSEA. V shed 4 bases and J shed 0 bases, with 6 bases lying between them. CDR3 sequence: CSVGQANTGELFF. CDR3 coding DNA: TGCAGCGTTGGACAGGCGAACACCGGGGAGCTGTTTTTT.

The chain carries TRBV29-1 and TRBJ1-2; no firm D call. V was shortened by 2 bases and J by 4 bases, with 11 bases between the two germline ends. The germline gives CDR1 SQVTM, CDR2 ANQGSEA. CDR3 length equals 13 residues. The CDR3 sequence: CSVEPTTAYGYTF. DNA for the CDR3: TGCAGCGTTGAACCCACCACAGCCTATGGCTACACCTTC.

This clonotype turned up a few times. This chain uses TRBV6-2 or TRBV6-3 with TRBJ2-1, with D possibly TRBD1 on 5 matching bases. Germline loops: CDR1 MNHEY, CDR2 SVGEGT. The V and J ends lost 6 bases and 0 bases respectively, with 12 bases between them. The CDR3 covers 15 residues. This chain's CDR3 is CASSLEGDSYNEQFF. The CDR3 coding sequence is TGTGCCAGCAGCCTCGAAGGGGACTCCTACAATGAGCAGTTCTTC.

This clonotype was seen once. The rearrangement links TRBV28 to TRBJ2-1; TRBD1 might be the D (6 bases). Germline-derived CDR1 and CDR2 are MDHEN and SYDVKM. V lost 3 bases and J lost 4, with 19 bases in between. CDR3 length: 17 amino acids. The CDR3 DNA is TGTGCCAGCAGTTTGATAATCCGGGACAACGTGTACAATGAGCAGTTCTTC. It encodes CASSLIIRDNVYNEQFF. Full variable domain (remainder filled in from reference TRBV28 and TRBJ2-1): DVKVTQSSRYLVKRTGEKVFLECVQDMDHENMFWYRQDPGLGLRLIYFSYDVKMKEKGDIPEGYSVSREKKERFSLILESASTNQTSMYLCASSLIIRDNVYNEQFFGPGTRLTVL.

This clonotype was seen at least ten times. This rearrangement joins TRBV29-1 to TRBJ2-2, with D unclear. Germline values: CDR1 SQVTM, CDR2 ANQGSEA. The CDR3 is 13 residues long. Trimming stripped 3 bases from V and 2 bases from J, with 7 bases between. The CDR3 here is CSVDPRNTGELFF. Here the CDR3 DNA reads TGCAGCGTTGACCCAAGAAACACCGGGGAGCTGTTTTTT.

Ten or more counts support this clonotype. This rearrangement joins TRBV5-6 to TRBJ2-1; D is ambiguous. The germline CDR1 and CDR2 sequences are SGHDT and YYEEEE. V was cut by 5 bases and J by 9 bases, with 9 bases left in between. The CDR3 length is 11 residues. The CDR3 DNA reads as TGTGCCAGCAGTCACCTTCTTGAGCAGTTCTTC. This gives the protein CASSHLLEQFF.

This clonotype has only a few counts. The rearrangement uses TRBV7-8 and TRBJ1-4; D gene unclear. Germline loops: CDR1 SGHVS, CDR2 FQNEAQ. CDR3 size: 13 residues. Trimming pared 8 bases from V and 3 bases from J, leaving 10 bases between. This CDR3 is CASSEVANEKLFF. CDR3 nucleotides: TGTGCCAGCTCCGAGGTGGCTAATGAAAAACTGTTTTTT.

This clonotype was seen a handful of times. The V call is TRBV29-1, the J call TRBJ2-7; 7 bases align to TRBD1. The CDR3 is made up of 11 amino acids. Per the germline V gene, CDR1 is SQVTM and CDR2 is ANQGSEA. V was clipped by 7 bases and J by 2 bases; unmatched bases: 2. The CDR3 DNA reads TGCAGCGCGGGACAGACCTACGAGCAGTACTTC. Its translation: CSAGQTYEQYF.

This rearrangement joins TRBV6-6 to TRBJ1-1, with D hard to call. The length of the CDR3 is 14 residues. V lost 7 bases and J lost 5, with 17 bases in between. CDR1 and CDR2 from the germline V gene are MNHNY and SVGAGI (reference sequence). The CDR3 DNA is TGTGCCAGCATTGGACGTGGGCGGGGTACTGAAGCTTTCTTT. As protein: CASIGRGRGTEAFF.

The table lists this clonotype with a few counts. The chain combines TRBV6-6 with TRBJ1-3, with D uncertain. The CDR3 runs to 14 residues. Trimming cost V 0 bases and J 0 bases, with 3 bases left between them. Germline V gene sequence: CDR1 MNHNY, CDR2 SVGAGI (reference sequence). CDR3 coding DNA: TGTGCCAGCAGTTACTCGAGCTCTGGAAACACCATATATTTT. Protein sequence: CASSYSSSGNTIYF.

A few counts support this clonotype. The CDR3 reads CAWSLVQGGRSGGELFF. The DNA of the CDR3 is TGTGCCTGGAGTTTGGTGCAGGGCGGCCGCTCAGGAGGGGAGCTGTTTTTT. This chain joins TRBV30 and TRBJ2-2, with D maybe TRBD1 (5 bases). CDR3 length equals 17 residues. Trimming stripped 2 bases from V and 8 bases from J, with 24 bases between. Germline values: CDR1 GTSNPN, CDR2 SVGIG (reference sequence).

This clonotype has a count of ten or more. CDR3 in DNA: TGCAGTGCTGCGGAGTCCGGTTATGGCTACACCTTC. It codes for CSAAESGYGYTF. The chain joins TRBV20-1 to TRBJ1-2; no reliable D call. The V end was cut by 5 bases, the J end by 5 bases, with 12 bases between. The length of the CDR3 is 12 residues. Looked up from germline, CDR1 is DFQATT and CDR2 is SNEGSKA (reference sequence).

In this sample, this clonotype turned up a few times. The chain joins TRBV11-2 to TRBJ1-2; D ambiguous. The ends were cut back, 0 bases at V and 4 bases at J, with 15 bases in the middle. The CDR3 consists of 16 residues. Germline CDR1 is SGHAT and CDR2 is FQNNGV. The CDR3 coding sequence is TGTGCCAGCAGCTTAGATAGCTCGAGCGAATTCTATGGCTACACCTTC. This translates into CASSLDSSSEFYGYTF.